The rows below give T cell receptor beta chains drawn from one sample of a study of T-cell reconstitution after alpha-beta-depleted transplantation in children. TCRdb reanalysed the PCR reads using MiXCR and keeps one entry per CDR3 protein. The data contain over 400,000 distinct CDR3 sequences, about 40% of them seen just once; the ten biggest clones take up under 30%. The source was PBMCs, collected before TCRalphabeta/CD19-depleted stem cell transplant. Source of these receptors: a girl aged 2-15 years with aplastic anemia, due to receive a stem cell transplant. CDR3s include the opening cysteine and the closing phenylalanine or tryptophan. The order of the fields is D gene, clone size, J gene, V gene, CDR3 protein, CDR3 DNA. D genes are given only for firm matches. Clone sizes are given selectively: once, few, many, or a class where the clone is expanded.

NA,NA,TRBJ2-1,TRBV5-5,CASSLIGEALNEQFF,TGTGCCAGCAGCCTTATAGGGGAGGCTCTAAATGAGCAGTTCTTC
TRBD1,many,TRBJ2-7,TRBV30,CAWSVGGPQYF,TGTGCCTGGAGTGTAGGGGGCCCACAGTACTTC
TRBD1,few,TRBJ2-3,TRBV28,CASRGLGQGPTFTDTQYF,TGTGCCAGCAGGGGGCTAGGACAGGGGCCAACCTTCACAGATACGCAGTATTTT
TRBD2,NA,TRBJ2-2,TRBV7-3,CASSLLAGESFRNTGELFF,TGTGCCAGCAGCCTGTTAGCGGGAGAATCGTTTAGGAACACCGGGGAGCTGTTTTTT
TRBD1,NA,TRBJ1-2,TRBV18,CASSPGTGVGYTF,TGTGCCAGCTCACCCGGGACAGGTGTTGGCTACACCTTC
NA,NA,TRBJ2-5,TRBV5-1,CASSYRNRETQYF,TGCGCCAGCAGTTACAGGAATAGGGAGACCCAGTACTTC
NA,NA,TRBJ2-3,TRBV5-1,CASSLGLGFRTDTQYF,TGCGCCAGCAGCTTGGGACTAGGCTTCCGGACAGATACGCAGTATTTT
NA,many,TRBJ1-1,TRBV3-1,CASSSVQGHTEAFF,TGTGCCAGCAGCAGTGTACAGGGTCACACTGAAGCTTTCTTT
NA,NA,TRBJ2-7,TRBV20-1,CSAVGQTYEQYF,TGCAGTGCTGTTGGACAGACCTACGAGCAGTACTTC
TRBD2,many,TRBJ2-7,TRBV28,CATSRLAGVYEQYF,TGTGCCACGTCGCGACTAGCGGGAGTCTACGAGCAGTACTTC
TRBD2,NA,TRBJ2-1,TRBV20-1,CSARDGLGYFF,TGCAGTGCTAGAGATGGACTAGGTTATTTCTTC
NA,NA,TRBJ2-5,TRBV6-1,CASLLRWGARQETQYF,TGTGCCAGCCTCCTTAGGTGGGGGGCAAGGCAAGAGACCCAGTACTTC
TRBD2,many,TRBJ2-1,TRBV20-1,CSARDRLAGSYNEQFF,TGCAGTGCTAGAGACCGACTAGCGGGATCCTACAATGAGCAGTTCTTC